One and the same sample provided the 21 T cell receptor beta chains below, sequenced in a study of blood T cell repertoires in COVID-19. Method: immunoSEQ multiplex PCR; TCRdb's copy keeps in-frame clones and lacks some. This sample has around 500,000 clones, with approximately 85% found just once. The sequenced sample was peripheral blood. The receptors were sampled from a human donor in a cohort sampled during active COVID-19.

The chain uses TRBV11-3 and TRBJ2-1; 12 bases align to TRBD1. Germline trimming cut 1 base from V and 8 bases from J; bases unmatched to any gene: 12. CDR3 length: 18 amino acids. Germline assignment: CDR1 SGHNT and CDR2 YENEEA. CDR3 DNA sequence: TGTGCCAGCAGCTTAGGTGTATTCGGGACAGGGGGCGAGGATGAGCAGTTCTTC. It specifies CASSLGVFGTGGEDEQFF.

This chain links TRBV10-2 with TRBJ1-4, with 8 bases lining up with TRBD1. The CDR3 consists of 15 residues. Germline V gene lookup returns CDR1 WSHSY and CDR2 SAAADI. The V segment lost 8 bases and the J segment 0 bases; nucleotides outside the gene matches: 5. The CDR3 DNA reads TGCGCCAGCGCAGGGGGCTTCGCAACTAATGAAAAACTGTTTTTT. Protein sequence: CASAGGFATNEKLFF.

The J gene is TRBJ2-3, the V gene TRBV29-1; TRBD1 matches 10 bases. In germline, CDR1 is SQVTM, CDR2 ANQGSEA. This CDR3 has 14 residues. V gave up 6 bases and J gave up 6 bases; unmatched junction bases: 9. The CDR3 loop is CSVTGTGVRDTQYF. CDR3 bases: TGCAGCGTAACCGGGACAGGGGTTCGGGATACGCAGTATTTT.

This clone occurred many times. The chain is built from TRBV11-2 and TRBJ2-3; D is undetermined. The CDR3 is made up of 12 amino acids. Between the trimmed V and J ends, which lost 5 bases and 6 bases, there was a span of 9 bases. CDR1 SGHAT and CDR2 FQNNGV come from the germline V gene. CDR3 sequence: CASSEPVDTQYF. The CDR3 nucleotides read TGTGCCAGCAGCGAACCGGTGGATACGCAGTATTTT.

V and J are TRBV15 and TRBJ2-1, with 7 bases matching TRBD1. V lost 5 bases to trimming and J lost 8 bases; unmatched junction nucleotides: 12. The CDR3 extends over 15 amino acids. Germline V gene data show CDR1 as LNHNV and CDR2 as YYDKDF (reference sequence). Here the CDR3 reads CATSQGQLLVHEQFF. CDR3 sequence (DNA): TGTGCCACCAGCCAGGGACAGCTTCTGGTCCATGAGCAGTTCTTC.

This clone was recorded only once. The chain joins TRBV7-3 to TRBJ2-2; 7 nucleotides agree with TRBD2. Per the germline V gene, CDR1 is SGHTA and CDR2 is FQGTGA. The CDR3 loop spans 16 amino acids. V lost 4 bases and J lost 6; bases outside the gene matches: 11. The CDR3 here is CASSSRTSFGSGELFF. CDR3 nucleotide sequence: TGTGCCAGCAGCTCCAGGACTAGTTTTGGTTCCGGGGAGCTGTTTTTT.

The genes are TRBV15 and TRBJ1-4; possibly TRBD1 for D (6 bases). Germline loops: CDR1 LNHNV, CDR2 YYDKDF (reference sequence). V lost 5 bases to trimming and J lost 0 bases, with 19 bases between them. This CDR3 comprises 18 residues. CDR3 protein: CATSGRQEALATNEKLFF. The CDR3 DNA sequence: TGTGCCACCAGCGGAAGACAGGAAGCACTTGCAACTAATGAAAAACTGTTTTTT.

This clone showed up just a few times. The rearrangement uses TRBV30 and TRBJ2-7; TRBD2 is a possible D gene (5 bases). CDR1 is GTSNPN and CDR2 is SVGIG in the germline V gene (reference sequence). Trimming pared 3 bases from V and 4 bases from J, leaving 22 bases between. This CDR3 is 16 amino acids long. The CDR3 coding sequence is TGTGCCTGGAGACCACACGAAACGGGAAGTTCATACGAGCAGTACTTC. It translates to CAWRPHETGSSYEQYF.

V and J are TRBV5-1 and TRBJ2-2; 11 bases match TRBD1. J lost 5 bases, V lost 4 bases, and 4 bases had no gene match. The CDR3 loop spans 15 amino acids. Per the germline V gene, CDR1 is SGHRS and CDR2 is YFSETQ. CDR3 bases: TGCGCCAGCAGCACGGGGACAGGGGGGACCGGGGAGCTGTTTTTT. It encodes CASSTGTGGTGELFF.

As DNA, the CDR3 is TGTGCCAGCAGCTTAAACTCCGCAGGTTACTCCCAGTTCTTC. Translation gives CASSLNSAGYSQFF. This chain joins TRBV7-3 and TRBJ2-1, with D uncertain. The germline gives CDR1 SGHTA, CDR2 FQGTGA. V was trimmed by 1 base and J by 13 bases, leaving 17 bases between them. The CDR3 has 14 amino acids.

The chain employs TRBV27 and TRBJ2-7, with 7 bases matching TRBD2. Germline values: CDR1 MNHEY, CDR2 SMNVEV (reference sequence). This CDR3 has 14 amino acids. V shed 5 bases, J shed 3 bases, and the junction held 7 bases outside the gene matches. The CDR3 is CASSRGGSDYEQYF. CDR3 bases: TGTGCCAGCAGTCGTGGCGGGAGTGACTACGAGCAGTACTTC.

This chain connects TRBV7-9 to TRBJ2-1, with D possibly matching TRBD2 (6 bases). The V end lost 6 bases, the J end lost 7 bases, and 16 bases lay between the germline ends. The CDR3 contains 14 residues. Germline lookup yields CDR1 SEHNR and CDR2 FQNEAQ (reference sequence). As DNA, the CDR3 is TGTGCCAGCAGTCGGACGGAGGGACTGAATGAGCAGTTCTTC. It encodes CASSRTEGLNEQFF.

V gene TRBV7-2 combines with J gene TRBJ2-4; 9 bases align to TRBD1. Germline trimming cut 4 bases from V and 7 bases from J; bases unmatched to any gene: 5. This CDR3 is 14 amino acids long. CDR1 and CDR2 from the germline V gene are SGHTA and FQGNSA. The CDR3 region has the DNA TGTGCCAGCAGCTCGGGACAGGGTCTGAACATTCAGTACTTC. Amino acid sequence: CASSSGQGLNIQYF.

The V call is TRBV7-3, the J call TRBJ2-7; 7 nucleotides agree with TRBD2. With 3 bases clipped from V and 2 bases from J, the junction kept 4 bases outside the gene matches. Germline-derived CDR1 and CDR2 are SGHTA and FQGTGA. This CDR3 is 14 amino acids long. CDR3 amino acids: CASSFSSGTYEQYF. CDR3 sequence (DNA): TGTGCCAGCAGCTTCTCTAGCGGTACCTACGAGCAGTACTTC.

The chain employs TRBV10-3 and TRBJ1-5; possible D gene TRBD1, 5 bases. CDR1 and CDR2 from the germline V gene are ENHRY and SYGVKD. V gave up 0 bases and J gave up 5 bases, with 8 bases separating them. There are 14 residues in the CDR3. The CDR3 is CAISESGGDQPQHF. In nucleotides, the CDR3 is TGTGCCATCAGTGAGTCGGGGGGGGATCAGCCCCAGCATTTT.

CDR3 amino acids: CAWSRDRMNQPQHF. In DNA form, the CDR3 reads TGTGCCTGGAGCAGGGACAGAATGAATCAGCCCCAGCATTTT. The chain recombines TRBV30 with TRBJ1-5; 7 bases line up with TRBD1. Germline CDR1 reads GTSNPN; CDR2 reads SVGIG (reference sequence). The trim removed 3 bases at V and 4 bases at J, leaving 6 bases unmatched. There are 14 residues in the CDR3.

This sequence joins TRBV6-1 and TRBJ1-1, with D perhaps TRBD1 (5 bases). The CDR3 covers 16 residues. Per germline, CDR1 MNHNS and CDR2 SASEGT. The V and J ends lost 0 bases and 1 base respectively, with 12 bases between them. The CDR3 sequence is CASSEAAGLRNTEAFF. The CDR3 region has the DNA TGTGCCAGCAGTGAAGCAGCAGGGCTCAGGAACACTGAAGCTTTCTTT.

The chain couples TRBV18 to TRBJ2-1; 9 nucleotides align to TRBD2. Per germline, CDR1 KGHSH and CDR2 LQKENI. After removal of 5 bases from V and 2 bases from J, the junction contained 7 bases not matched to a gene. The length of the CDR3 is 16 residues. The CDR3 coding sequence is TGTGCCAGCTCAAAGGGAGCGGGGGGAGCCTACAATGAGCAGTTCTTC. Translating it yields CASSKGAGGAYNEQFF.

Only one count was recorded for this clone. The chain combines TRBV6-5 with TRBJ1-1; D unclear. Trimming removed 6 bases at V and 1 base at J, with 12 bases between. This CDR3 comprises 14 residues. Germline CDR1 reads MNHEY; CDR2 reads SVGAGI. CDR3 in DNA: TGTGCCAGCAGCCGGTTAGCGACGAACACTGAAGCTTTCTTT. This encodes CASSRLATNTEAFF.

V is TRBV5-1 and J is TRBJ2-5; maybe TRBD1 (7 bases). CDR1 SGHRS and CDR2 YFSETQ come from the germline V gene. V was trimmed by 2 bases and J by 5 bases, leaving 10 bases between them. The CDR3 spans 13 residues. In DNA form, the CDR3 reads TGCGCCAGCAGCTTATCAGGGGGGGAGACCCAGTACTTC. This codes for CASSLSGGETQYF.

The chain combines TRBV5-6 with TRBJ1-1; 8 nucleotides match TRBD1. Germline V gene data show CDR1 as SGHDT and CDR2 as YYEEEE. V was pared by 3 bases and J by 11 bases, with 9 bases of the junction left unmatched. This CDR3 spans 13 amino acids. This CDR3 is CASSSPRGLVAFF. As DNA, the CDR3 is TGTGCCAGCAGCTCCCCCAGGGGGCTGGTGGCTTTCTTT.